The present TCR beta chain was sequenced within a study of OX40 agonist ivuxolimab in advanced cancers. On the study more broadly: Males comprised roughly four fifths of the group, whose mean age was approximately 62 years (range about 20 to 90). Partial responses were seen in three patients, one with hepatocellular carcinoma and two with cutaneous melanoma. Study results and limitations: In general, CD8+ T cells held more expanded clones than CD4+ did, on average. The 0.1-3.0 mg/kg partial responders had among the lowest clonal expansion.

The CDR3 consists of 14 residues. The V segment lost 4 bases and the J segment 5 bases; nucleotides outside the gene matches: 7. Germline V CDR1 and CDR2: LGHNA, YNFKEQ. Sequenced by immunoSEQ multiplex PCR; TCRdb stores in-frame clones only, minus some. The data hold a few thousand clones, with around 84% observed a single time. To note about this clone: Its antigen is not known.

This TCR was sampled from an adult with an advanced solid tumor such as melanoma, head and neck, liver or kidney cancer. Sequenced material: CD4+ or CD8+ T cells sorted from blood, taken in a trial of the OX40 agonist ivuxolimab. V gene TRBV4-2 combines with J gene TRBJ1-1; 7 bases line up with TRBD1. CDR3 sequence: CASSPRTGRTEAFF. In DNA form, the CDR3 reads TGTGCCAGCAGCCCCCGGACAGGCCGAACTGAAGCTTTCTTT.